This T cell receptor (beta chain) was identified in a study of T cell repertoires in cytomegalovirus infection. The wider study: Selection of CMV epitopes for the study included recently identified HLA-C-restricted and well-studied HLA-B-restricted ones. Indications came from public TCR beta signatures; they pointed to CMV infection and to a matching HLA type. Findings and limits, study-wide: HLA-C-restricted CMV-specific TCR beta clonotypes prevailed in the ex vivo response.

TCRdb analysed the reads with MiXCR anew, one entry per CDR3 protein. Of around 770,000 distinct CDR3 sequences detected, almost 30% appear once; the ten largest clones hold around 13%. Trimming shortened V by 4 bases and J by 8 bases, and 11 bases separated the two germline ends. CDR3 size: 13 residues. The germline gives CDR1 MNHNS, CDR2 SASEGT. This clonotype has at least ten counts. The antigen is not known. The chain combines TRBV6-1 with TRBJ1-4, with D possibly being TRBD1 (6 bases). The source is a human donor in good health (CMV status not recorded). Some clones in this sample may be carry-over from other donors' samples. Material: cultured CD8+ T cells from PBMCs, obtained from culture after CMV antigen stimulation. The CDR3 DNA is TGTGCCAGCAGTGCGCGGACAGAAGAAAAACTGTTTTTT. It translates to CASSARTEEKLFF.